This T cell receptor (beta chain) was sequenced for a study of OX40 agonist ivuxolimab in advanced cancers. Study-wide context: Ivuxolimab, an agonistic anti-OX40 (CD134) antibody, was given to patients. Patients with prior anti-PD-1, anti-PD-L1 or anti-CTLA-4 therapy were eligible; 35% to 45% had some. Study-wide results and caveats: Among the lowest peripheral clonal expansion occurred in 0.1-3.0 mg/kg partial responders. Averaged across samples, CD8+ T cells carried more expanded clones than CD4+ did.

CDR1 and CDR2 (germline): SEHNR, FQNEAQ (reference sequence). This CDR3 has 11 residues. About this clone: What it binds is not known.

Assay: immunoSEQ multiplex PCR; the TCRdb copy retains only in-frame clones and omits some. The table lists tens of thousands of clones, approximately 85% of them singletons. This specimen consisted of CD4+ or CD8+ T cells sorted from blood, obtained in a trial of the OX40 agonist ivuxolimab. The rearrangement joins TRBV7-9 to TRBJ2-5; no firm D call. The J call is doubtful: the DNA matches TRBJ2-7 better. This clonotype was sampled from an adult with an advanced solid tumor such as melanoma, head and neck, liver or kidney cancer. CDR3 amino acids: CASGPSYEQYF. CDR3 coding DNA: TGTGCCAGCGGGCCCTCCTACGAGCAGTACTTC.